This T cell receptor beta chain was sequenced for a study of CD8 T cells in Susac syndrome (dated by TCRdb to the late 2010s). For context, the study as a whole: Whether CD8+ T cell activation and differentiation in Susac syndrome was antigen driven was tested using repertoire sequencing. CD8+ T cell repertoire clonality was compared between approximately 12 healthy donors, around 14 Susac syndrome patients and around 16 multiple sclerosis patients. Overall results and qualifications from the work: The number of individuals in the TCR sequencing and HLA analysis was acknowledged as relatively small.

Peripheral blood CD8+ and CD4+ T cells from healthy donors, Susac syndrome patients and multiple sclerosis patients were profiled by high-throughput TCR beta sequencing. The healthy donors served as controls matched for age and sex. Bulk CD8+ and CD4+ T cells were purified by magnetic negative isolation, while CD8+ TEMRA cells were enriched using FACS. Blood was collected in EDTA tubes and processed within 24 hours, with PBMCs isolated through density gradient centrifugation. PBMCs intended for TCR sequencing were cryopreserved in liquid nitrogen and were subsequently thawed in a 37 degrees C water bath. Purity of sorted or isolated CD4+, CD8+ and CD8+ TEMRA cells was at least 90%. RNA was extracted using the RNeasy kit, and roughly 0.5 to 1 ug of the RNA was reverse transcribed with random hexamers. TCR beta CDR3 regions were amplified with the immunoSEQ multiplex PCR assay covering 54 Vbeta and 13 Jbeta segments. Bias from PCR amplification was corrected by using a synthetic template baseline for primer optimization and for computational correction. As for the authors' bioinformatics: Reads were assigned to V, D and J genes according to IMGT and analyzed in immunoSEQ Analyzer, with only productive sequences retained. Clonality was computed as one minus Shannon entropy normalized by log2 of the number of productive unique sequences. For each patient and control, public and private clones were evaluated among the 100 most prevalent clones. Clones were defined as Susac-specific when absent from the healthy and MS cohorts, from 1,000 to 1,100 published viral clones and from other ImmuneACCESS disease sequences. TCRdb's own reprocessing of the public reads used fastp at Q25 and MiXCR and kept productive beta chains. One record per CDR3 amino acid sequence lists the most common genes and DNA. These V and J calls are TCRdb output, not the study's own analysis. The sample profile shows tens of thousands of distinct CDR3 sequences; just over 90% of them were found once. 0.2% of the sample rests with the top ten.

A word on this clonotype: It has no known antigen specificity. No base quality information exists; no much larger clone differs at one position.

V is pared back by 4 bases and J by 0 bases, with 11 bases lying between the germline termini. Sequences SGDLS (CDR1) and YYNGEE (CDR2) are obtained from the germline V gene. Its CDR3 holds 15 amino acids, cysteine through phenylalanine. Only CDR3 DNA is held: 45 bases, read in frame from base 1. This receptor was obtained from a human donor in good health. The rearranged segments are TRBV9 and TRBJ2-1; the D segment could be TRBD2, given 6 matching bases. Sequencing used CD8+ T cells from PBMCs. CDR3 reads: CASSNAGSSYNEQFF. The nucleotide sequence reads TGTGCCAGCAGCAATGCGGGGTCCTCCTACAATGAGCAGTTCTTC.